A single sample gave rise to the 12 T cell receptor beta chains below, sequenced in a study of shared clonotypes between healthy human individuals. The table came from immunoSEQ multiplex PCR; TCRdb's copy has only in-frame clones and leaves some out. The repertoire holds about 710,000 clones, 55% to 80% seen once, with less than 2% in the top ten. Sequencing was done on a sample of memory CD4+ T cells sorted from blood. As for subset: CD45RA-negative fraction. These receptors were obtained from a woman aged 25 to 39 in good health.

This clone came up a few times. At the DNA level, this CDR3 is encoded by other sequences in the same sample as well. This sequence joins TRBV18 and TRBJ2-5, with 7 nucleotides matching TRBD1. V trimming: 3 bases; J trimming: 1 base; junction bases outside the gene matches: 2. The length of the CDR3 is 14 residues. CDR1 and CDR2 (germline): KGHSH, LQKENI. The CDR3 protein is CASSPGTVQETQYF. Written as DNA, the CDR3 is TGTGCCAGCTCACCCGGGACAGTCCAAGAGACCCAGTACTTC.

This clone was observed many times. The chain recombines TRBV25-1 with TRBJ2-1; possibly TRBD2 for D (6 bases). This CDR3 has 18 amino acids. Germline V gene sequence: CDR1 MGHDK, CDR2 SYGVNS. Between the trimmed V and J ends, which lost 3 bases and 0 bases, there was a span of 18 bases. The CDR3 DNA reads as TGTGCCAGCAGTGATCCTCAAACTAGCAGCAGCTCCTACAATGAGCAGTTCTTC. This translates into CASSDPQTSSSSYNEQFF. Based on the CDR3 plus reference TRBV25-1 and TRBJ2-1, the full variable domain is EADIYQTPRYLVIGTGKKITLECSQTMGHDKMYWYQQDPGMELHLIHYSYGVNSTEKGDLSSESTVSRIRTEHFPLTLESARPSHTSQYLCASSDPQTSSSSYNEQFFGPGTRLTVL.

There are many counts of this clone. This chain links TRBV29-1 with TRBJ2-7; 9 bases are a match to TRBD1. The CDR3 is made up of 15 amino acids. The V gene's germline CDR1 is SQVTM and CDR2 ANQGSEA. Trimming took 4 bases from V and 6 from J; bases not matched to a gene: 13. The CDR3 is CSVGRTGADSREQYF. CDR3 DNA: TGCAGCGTTGGACGGACAGGGGCTGATAGCCGCGAGCAGTACTTC.

V is TRBV5-1 and J is TRBJ2-2, with D possibly being TRBD1 (6 bases). V was pared by 4 bases and J by 5 bases, with 9 bases between. This CDR3 has 13 amino acids. Germline assignment: CDR1 SGHRS and CDR2 YFSETQ. The CDR3 DNA reads as TGCGCCAGCAGCCCTGGACAGACCGGGGAGCTGTTTTTT. It yields the protein CASSPGQTGELFF.

The rearrangement joins TRBV5-8 to TRBJ2-1; D remains ambiguous. The CDR3 totals 17 residues. The germline V gene encodes CDR1 SGHTS and CDR2 YDEGEE. Deletions cut 0 bases from V and 2 bases from J, with 15 bases between. CDR3 DNA: TGTGCCAGCAGCTTGGACGGCGAGCTGGGCGCCTACAATGAGCAGTTCTTC. It specifies CASSLDGELGAYNEQFF.

This chain uses TRBV5-1 with TRBJ2-1, with D unclear. There are 15 residues in the CDR3. The germline gives CDR1 SGHRS, CDR2 YFSETQ. Trimming removed 4 bases at V and 4 bases at J, with 15 bases between. DNA of the CDR3: TGCGCCAGCAGCCCGCCTAGTGGAGCGTACAATGAGCAGTTCTTC. The encoded protein is CASSPPSGAYNEQFF. The full variable domain, in which reference TRBV5-1 and TRBJ2-1 provide the parts outside the CDR3, is KAGVTQTPRYLIKTRGQQVTLSCSPISGHRSVSWYQQTPGQGLQFLFEYFSETQRNKGNFPGRFSGRQFSNSRSEMNVSTLELGDSALYLCASSPPSGAYNEQFFGPGTRLTVL.

The chain uses TRBV4-1 and TRBJ2-1; 12 bases agree with TRBD2. This CDR3 is built from 16 residues. V gave up 4 bases and J gave up 4 bases; unmatched junction bases: 5. Per the germline V gene, CDR1 is MGHRA and CDR2 is YSYEKL. CDR3 residues: CASSRGLAGRYNEQFF. Written as DNA, the CDR3 is TGCGCCAGCAGCCGAGGACTAGCGGGACGGTACAATGAGCAGTTCTTC.

The rearrangement uses TRBV5-6 and TRBJ2-7, with 9 bases that match TRBD1. The germline V gene encodes CDR1 SGHDT and CDR2 YYEEEE. The V segment lost 2 bases and the J segment 6 bases; nucleotides outside the gene matches: 9. The length of the CDR3 is 15 residues. The CDR3 DNA follows: TGTGCCAGCAGCTTACCGGGACAGGGAGTCCCCGAGCAGTACTTC. Translated, it gives CASSLPGQGVPEQYF.

The V call is TRBV28, the J call TRBJ2-5; D gene unclear. This CDR3 has 14 residues. Trimming pared 2 bases from V and 7 bases from J, leaving 14 bases between. Germline lookup yields CDR1 MDHEN and CDR2 SYDVKM. CDR3 coding DNA: TGTGCCAGCAGTTTACGAGATCCAAGAGGGACCCAGTACTTC. Translated, it gives CASSLRDPRGTQYF.

The chain employs TRBV28 and TRBJ2-2, with D perhaps TRBD1 (6 bases). Germline V CDR1 and CDR2: MDHEN, SYDVKM. Trimming removed 10 bases from V and 7 bases from J, with 22 bases in between. This CDR3 region has 15 residues. CDR3 nucleotides: TGTGCCACCGGTGGGGCAGGGGCTTCGGGCGGGGAGCTGTTTTTT. Its translation: CATGGAGASGGELFF.

This clone was observed a handful of times. The rearrangement links TRBV27 to TRBJ1-5; TRBD1 aligns across 7 bases. The V and J ends lost 3 bases and 9 bases, in that order; junction bases with no gene match: 5. CDR1 is MNHEY and CDR2 is SMNVEV in the germline V gene (reference sequence). This CDR3 has 13 residues. CDR3 amino acids: CASSFTTGPPQHF. In nucleotides, the CDR3 is TGTGCCAGCAGTTTCACGACAGGGCCGCCCCAGCATTTT.

This clone has a handful of counts. This chain connects TRBV7-8 to TRBJ2-3; weak D call: TRBD1 (6 bases). Looked up from germline, CDR1 is SGHVS and CDR2 is FQNEAQ. V was shortened by 5 bases and J by 1 base, with 16 bases between the two germline ends. The CDR3 sequence is 16 residues long. The CDR3 DNA sequence: TGTGCCAGCAGCCCTAGTAGGGGGACGCGCACAGATACGCAGTATTTT. Its protein is CASSPSRGTRTDTQYF.